These 18 T cell receptor beta chains came from one sample sequenced in a study of T-cell memory formation after mild COVID-19. TCRdb reprocessed the 5' RACE reads via MiXCR and lists one record per CDR3 protein. Here the sample spans about 150,000 distinct CDR3 sequences, roughly a quarter being singletons. The specimen was PBMCs or a T cell subset sorted from them (not recorded which). The receptors derive from an adult woman who had mild COVID-19 (a few samples of this study predate the infection). Cell type and time point are not known.

This sequence joins TRBV6-5 and TRBJ1-1; possibly TRBD1 for D (6 bases). This CDR3 has 12 residues. The V end was cut by 8 bases, the J end by 4 bases, with 11 bases between. Germline loops: CDR1 MNHEY, CDR2 SVGAGI. CDR3 nucleotides: TGTGCCAGCCGCGGGGGCCCCACTGAAGCTTTCTTT. The encoded protein is CASRGGPTEAFF.

This chain links TRBV12-3 or TRBV12-4 with TRBJ2-1; D is unclear. The CDR3 has 15 residues. V dropped 6 bases and J dropped 3 bases, with 15 bases sitting between them. The CDR3 protein is CASSPVGTLYNEQFF. CDR3 DNA: TGTGCCAGCAGCCCGGTTGGTACCCTCTACAATGAGCAGTTCTTC.

This clonotype has only a few counts. The V call is TRBV6-5, the J call TRBJ2-1, with 12 bases matching TRBD2. Germline loops: CDR1 MNHEY, CDR2 SVGAGI. The trim removed 4 bases at V and 4 bases at J, leaving 5 bases unmatched. The CDR3 covers 16 residues. The CDR3 loop reads CASSFTSGRSYNEQFF. The CDR3 coding sequence is TGTGCCAGCAGTTTTACTAGCGGGAGGAGTTACAATGAGCAGTTCTTC.

The J gene is TRBJ2-3, the V gene TRBV15; possibly TRBD1 for D (6 bases). Germline CDR1 is LNHNV and CDR2 is YYDKDF (reference sequence). Trimming pared 3 bases from V and 1 base from J, leaving 11 bases between. This CDR3 has 15 amino acids. CDR3 protein: CATSRYRVGTDTQYF. The CDR3, as DNA: TGTGCCACCAGCAGGTACAGGGTAGGCACAGATACGCAGTATTTT.

This clonotype was seen a handful of times. CDR3 amino acids: CASREILAGGSYNEQFF. CDR3 sequence (DNA): TGTGCCAGCAGGGAAATTCTAGCGGGTGGCTCCTACAATGAGCAGTTCTTC. V usage is TRBV6-5 and J usage is TRBJ2-1; 8 bases are a match to TRBD2. V dropped 6 bases and J dropped 0; count of bases not matched to a gene: 10. CDR3 length: 17 amino acids. Germline V gene lookup returns CDR1 MNHEY and CDR2 SVGAGI.

This clonotype was seen only a few times. This chain joins TRBV6-5 and TRBJ2-2, with 9 bases matching TRBD1. V was pared by 5 bases and J by 4 bases, with 5 bases of the junction left unmatched. From germline, CDR1 is MNHEY and CDR2 SVGAGI. This CDR3 is built from 15 residues. The CDR3 DNA reads TGTGCCAGCAGTGAAGGACAGGGGACCACCGGGGAGCTGTTTTTT. It encodes CASSEGQGTTGELFF.

This chain joins TRBV12-3 or TRBV12-4 and TRBJ1-1; perhaps TRBD1 as D (5 bases). The V and J ends lost 1 base and 5 bases respectively, with 11 bases between them. The CDR3 totals 14 residues. CDR3 in DNA: TGTGCCAGCAGTTTAGAGGGGTTTTGGACTGAAGCTTTCTTT. Translated, it gives CASSLEGFWTEAFF.

This chain links TRBV24-1 with TRBJ1-1; 7 bases agree with TRBD1. Germline CDR1 reads KGHDR; CDR2 reads SFDVKD. V was pared by 4 bases and J by 4 bases, with 2 bases of the junction left unmatched. The CDR3 consists of 13 residues. The CDR3 is CATSDHRGTEAFF. The CDR3 region has the DNA TGTGCCACCAGTGACCACAGGGGCACTGAAGCTTTCTTT.

This clonotype was seen a handful of times. This sequence joins TRBV7-3 and TRBJ1-5; tentatively, D is TRBD1 (5 bases). Trimming removed 1 base at V and 3 bases at J, with 19 bases between. Germline V gives CDR1 SGHTA, CDR2 FQGTGA. The CDR3 has 18 residues. CDR3 sequence reads: CASSLNPVDRLHNQPQHF. The CDR3 DNA sequence: TGTGCCAGCAGCTTAAACCCGGTTGACAGACTGCACAATCAGCCCCAGCATTTT.

The chain links TRBV29-1 to TRBJ2-7, with 8 bases that match TRBD2. Germline V gene lookup returns CDR1 SQVTM and CDR2 ANQGSEA. The J segment lost 1 base and the V segment lost 7 bases, leaving 6 bases of the junction unmatched. This CDR3 has 13 residues. CDR3 bases: TGCAGCGCCCGGGGGGGCGGTTCCTACGAGCAGTACTTC. This sequence encodes CSARGGGSYEQYF.

The rearrangement joins TRBV4-3 to TRBJ2-1, with D perhaps TRBD2 (7 bases). The V and J ends lost 0 bases and 2 bases respectively, with 17 bases between them. Per germline, CDR1 LGHNA and CDR2 YSLEER. The CDR3 contains 18 residues. CDR3 loop: CASSQDRGGRGAYNEQFF. DNA of the CDR3: TGCGCCAGCAGCCAAGATAGGGGGGGGCGGGGAGCCTACAATGAGCAGTTCTTC.

V gene TRBV6-5 combines with J gene TRBJ1-5, with a tentative D call TRBD1 (5 bases). Per germline, CDR1 MNHEY and CDR2 SVGAGI. Trimming took 6 bases from V and 5 from J, leaving 11 bases between them. The CDR3 is 13 residues long. CDR3 DNA: TGTGCCAGCAGGACCCGGGGGGATCAGCCCCAGCATTTT. Protein product: CASRTRGDQPQHF.

In this sample, this clonotype turned up a few times. The chain employs TRBV4-3 and TRBJ1-1, with D possibly matching TRBD1 (5 bases). Deletions cut 5 bases from V and 1 base from J, with 8 bases between. The CDR3 runs to 13 residues. Germline V gene sequence: CDR1 LGHNA, CDR2 YSLEER. CDR3 sequence reads: CASSYGQNTEAFF. CDR3 coding DNA: TGCGCCAGCAGCTACGGACAGAACACTGAAGCTTTCTTT.

The chain combines TRBV13 with TRBJ1-2; D possibly corresponds to TRBD1 (6 bases). The CDR3 sequence is 14 residues long. V was cut by 5 bases and J by 8 bases, with 18 bases left in between. The germline CDR1 and CDR2 sequences are PRHDT and FYEKMQ (reference sequence). This CDR3 is CASSEAGVPRGYTF. The CDR3 DNA sequence: TGTGCCAGCAGCGAGGCAGGGGTCCCTAGAGGCTACACCTTC.

The chain joins TRBV12-3 or TRBV12-4 to TRBJ2-6, with 8 bases that match TRBD2. The CDR3 has 18 amino acids. V gave up 3 bases and J gave up 2 bases; unmatched junction bases: 9. The CDR3 spells CASSFGGGGGPGANVLTF. Written as DNA, the CDR3 is TGTGCCAGCAGTTTTGGCGGTGGCGGGGGGCCTGGGGCCAACGTCCTGACTTTC.

This clonotype was counted only a few times. CDR3 sequence: CATSSFLTGNNEQFF. The CDR3 DNA is TGTGCCACCAGCAGCTTCCTGACAGGGAACAATGAGCAGTTCTTC. The chain has TRBV15 and TRBJ2-1; 7 bases match TRBD1. Germline CDR1 and CDR2: LNHNV and YYDKDF (reference sequence). V lost 3 bases, J lost 5 bases, and 7 bases stayed unmatched. CDR3 length: 15 residues.

This sequence joins TRBV29-1 and TRBJ2-2, with D hard to call. This CDR3 spans 12 amino acids. Trimming left V 6 bases short and J 5 bases short, with 10 bases between. CDR1 and CDR2 from the germline V gene are SQVTM and ANQGSEA. The CDR3 is CSVLHWTGELFF. In DNA form, the CDR3 reads TGCAGCGTACTTCACTGGACCGGGGAGCTGTTTTTT.

The chain carries TRBV7-2 and TRBJ2-5, with TRBD2 matching 7 bases. The CDR3 is 16 residues long. Per the germline V gene, CDR1 is SGHTA and CDR2 is FQGNSA. The junction had 6 bases not matched to a gene; V was cut back by 1 base and J by 1 base. In DNA, the CDR3 is TGTGCCAGCAGCTTAGGTCGGGGGGATGGCCAAGAGACCCAGTACTTC. Its protein is CASSLGRGDGQETQYF.